The 18 T cell receptor beta chains given below trace back to one sample, sequenced in a study of OX40 agonist ivuxolimab in advanced cancers. Assay used: immunoSEQ multiplex PCR; TCRdb lists only in-frame clones, some missing. Of 45,000 to 60,000 clones listed, approximately 90% are singletons. The material sequenced was CD4+ or CD8+ T cells sorted from blood, taken in a trial of the OX40 agonist ivuxolimab. The source is an adult with an advanced solid tumor such as melanoma, head and neck, liver or kidney cancer.

V and J are TRBV27 and TRBJ2-1; a possible D gene is TRBD1 (6 bases). This CDR3 is built from 12 residues. Germline assignment: CDR1 MNHEY and CDR2 SMNVEV (reference sequence). V was trimmed by 6 bases and J by 9 bases, leaving 12 bases between them. The CDR3 sequence: CASREQGPEQFF. The CDR3 DNA reads as TGTGCCAGCAGAGAACAGGGCCCTGAGCAGTTCTTC.

The chain couples TRBV9 to TRBJ2-1; 10 bases are a match to TRBD1. Looked up from germline, CDR1 is SGDLS and CDR2 is YYNGEE. V lost 3 bases and J lost 7; bases outside the gene matches: 7. This CDR3 comprises 15 residues. CDR3 sequence: CASSDRTGGFNEQFF. The CDR3, as DNA: TGTGCCAGCAGCGATCGGACAGGGGGATTTAATGAGCAGTTCTTC.

J is TRBJ1-3 and V is TRBV4-3; no firm D call. The ends were cut back, 0 bases at V and 0 bases at J, with 9 bases in the middle. Germline-derived CDR1 and CDR2 are LGHNA and YSLEER. The CDR3 has 16 residues. This CDR3 is CASSQEATASGNTIYF. CDR3 sequence (DNA): TGCGCCAGCAGCCAAGAGGCCACGGCCTCTGGAAACACCATATATTTT.

The chain has TRBV7-6 and TRBJ2-1, with D maybe TRBD1 (6 bases). Trimming took off 4 bases at V and 9 bases at J, with 19 bases between the two ends. Germline CDR1 reads SGHVS; CDR2 reads FNYEAQ. The CDR3 contains 15 residues. CDR3 loop: CASSSQGQAFVEQFF. CDR3 bases: TGTGCCAGCAGCTCGCAGGGGCAGGCCTTTGTTGAGCAGTTCTTC. Looking up the rest from reference TRBV7-6 and TRBJ2-1 gives the full variable domain: GAGVSQSPRYKVTKRGQDVALRCDPISGHVSLYWYRQALGQGPEFLTYFNYEAQQDKSGLPNDRFSAERPEGSISTLTIQRTEQRDSAMYRCASSSQGQAFVEQFFGPGTRLTVL.

The genes are TRBV6-4 and TRBJ1-5; a weak D match, TRBD1 (6 bases). Germline loops: CDR1 MRHNA, CDR2 SNTAGT. Trimming removed 7 bases at V and 7 bases at J, with 11 bases between. The length of the CDR3 is 12 residues. CDR3 in DNA: TGTGCCAGCAAATGGGGGGCGCAGCCCCAGCATTTT. It is translated as CASKWGAQPQHF.

On this clone: This CDR3 is also generated by other DNA sequences in the sample. This chain uses TRBV30 with TRBJ2-7, with no clear D. Germline assignment: CDR1 GTSNPN and CDR2 SVGIG (reference sequence). V lost 3 bases and J 3 bases, leaving 9 bases between the germline ends. This CDR3 contains 12 residues. CDR3 DNA: TGTGCCTGGAGCCTTGCAGACTACGAGCAGTACTTC. Translated: CAWSLADYEQYF.

The CDR3 protein is CASSLGAGGTNEKLFF. The CDR3 DNA reads TGTGCCAGCAGCTTAGGGGCAGGGGGGACTAATGAAAAACTGTTTTTT. The chain is built from TRBV7-8 and TRBJ1-4, with TRBD1 matching 7 bases. V was pared by 1 base and J by 2 bases, with 4 bases of the junction left unmatched. The germline gives CDR1 SGHVS, CDR2 FQNEAQ. CDR3 size: 16 residues.

The chain combines TRBV5-1 with TRBJ2-3; D gene ambiguous. This CDR3 is built from 14 residues. In germline, CDR1 is SGHRS, CDR2 YFSETQ. Deletions cut 0 bases from V and 2 bases from J, with 7 bases between. The CDR3 DNA is TGCGCCAGCAGCTTGGGTCTGAACACAGATACGCAGTATTTT. It yields the protein CASSLGLNTDTQYF.

The chain is built from TRBV2 and TRBJ1-1; weak D call: TRBD1 (5 bases). This CDR3 is 13 amino acids long. Germline V gene data show CDR1 as SNHLY and CDR2 as FYNNEI. V lost 2 bases to trimming and J lost 8 bases, with 12 bases between them. For the CDR3, the DNA is TGTGCCAGCAGTGAATCAGGGACTCCCGAAGCTTTCTTT. Protein: CASSESGTPEAFF.

This chain links TRBV19 with TRBJ2-7; D tentatively fits TRBD1 or TRBD2 (5 bases each). This CDR3 has 15 amino acids. Deletions cut 6 bases from V and 0 bases from J, with 15 bases between. CDR1 is LNHDA and CDR2 is SQIVND in the germline V gene (reference sequence). DNA for the CDR3: TGTGCCAGTAGCTGGGGGACGGCGAGCTCCTACGAGCAGTACTTC. This codes for CASSWGTASSYEQYF. The variable domain in full, completed from reference TRBV19 and TRBJ2-7, reads DGGITQSPKYLFRKEGQNVTLSCEQNLNHDAMYWYRQDPGQGLRLIYYSQIVNDFQKGDIAEGYSVSREKKESFPLTVTSAQKNPTAFYLCASSWGTASSYEQYFGPGTRLTVT.

The rearrangement links TRBV19 to TRBJ1-1; no definite D call. Trimming took 7 bases from V and 9 from J, leaving 12 bases between them. CDR1 LNHDA and CDR2 SQIVND come from the germline V gene (reference sequence). The CDR3 sequence is 11 residues long. CDR3 nucleotides: TGTGCCAGTACGGCAGCCGAGAAAGCTTTCTTT. This translates into CASTAAEKAFF. The full variable domain, its missing parts supplied by reference TRBV19 and TRBJ1-1, is DGGITQSPKYLFRKEGQNVTLSCEQNLNHDAMYWYRQDPGQGLRLIYYSQIVNDFQKGDIAEGYSVSREKKESFPLTVTSAQKNPTAFYLCASTAAEKAFFGQGTRLTVV.

The chain couples TRBV6-5 to TRBJ2-5, with 7 bases fitting TRBD1. The CDR3 contains 13 residues. Trimming at V came to 11 bases and at J to 1 base, leaving 7 bases not matched to a gene. The germline V gene encodes CDR1 MNHEY and CDR2 SVGAGI. The CDR3 nucleotides are TGTGCCGCCCGGGACAGCTGCCAAGAGACCCAGTACTTC. This sequence encodes CAARDSCQETQYF.

This clone is medium-sized within its sample. V gene TRBV4-3 combines with J gene TRBJ1-1; maybe TRBD1 (5 bases). Germline V gene lookup returns CDR1 LGHNA and CDR2 YSLEER. The CDR3 is 16 amino acids. The V gene lost 3 bases and the J gene lost 1 base, with 15 bases spanning the gap. The CDR3 region is CASSQGRRGENTEAFF. The CDR3 DNA reads as TGCGCCAGCAGCCAGGGGAGACGAGGGGAGAACACTGAAGCTTTCTTT.

This sequence joins TRBV2 and TRBJ2-2; D unclear. From germline, CDR1 is SNHLY and CDR2 FYNNEI. The CDR3 covers 12 residues. V lost 8 bases to trimming and J lost 3 bases, with 7 bases between them. CDR3 sequence: CASDQDTGELFF. In DNA, the CDR3 is TGTGCCAGCGATCAAGACACCGGGGAGCTGTTTTTT. Looking up the rest from reference TRBV2 and TRBJ2-2 gives the full variable domain: EPEVTQTPSHQVTQMGQEVILRCVPISNHLYFYWYRQILGQKVEFLVSFYNNEISEKSEIFDDQFSVERPDGSNFTLKIRSTKLEDSAMYFCASDQDTGELFFGEGSRLTVL.

The V gene is TRBV15, the J gene TRBJ1-5; D might be TRBD1 (5 bases). Germline CDR1 LNHNV, CDR2 YYDKDF (reference sequence). The germline V and J ends were trimmed by 0 bases and 4 bases, with 10 bases remaining between them. This CDR3 comprises 15 residues. In nucleotides, the CDR3 is TGTGCCACCAGCAGAGATAGGGGTAGGAATCAGCCCCAGCATTTT. It translates to CATSRDRGRNQPQHF.

CDR3 loop: CASSEALAGPSEDTQYF. The CDR3 DNA is TGTGCCAGCAGTGAAGCCTTAGCGGGACCGTCTGAAGATACGCAGTATTTT. The rearrangement uses TRBV2 and TRBJ2-3; TRBD2 matches at 8 bases. The CDR3 runs to 17 residues. CDR1 is SNHLY, CDR2 FYNNEI, per germline. Germline trimming cut 0 bases from V and 5 bases from J; bases unmatched to any gene: 10.

The chain uses TRBV28 and TRBJ1-5; D gene unclear. Germline loops: CDR1 MDHEN, CDR2 SYDVKM. This CDR3 contains 14 residues. The germline V and J ends were trimmed by 5 bases and 0 bases, with 8 bases remaining between them. CDR3 nucleotide sequence: TGTGCCAGCAGTCTCCGGGATAGCAATCAGCCCCAGCATTTT. Its translation is CASSLRDSNQPQHF.

The J gene is TRBJ2-1, the V gene TRBV2; the match to TRBD2 covers 7 bases. The CDR3 extends over 15 amino acids. The junction had 6 bases not matched to a gene; V was cut back by 2 bases and J by 5 bases. CDR1 SNHLY and CDR2 FYNNEI come from the germline V gene. CDR3 amino acids: CASSEYSGQNNEQFF. The CDR3 DNA is TGTGCCAGCAGTGAATATAGCGGGCAAAACAATGAGCAGTTCTTC.